The 2 T cell receptor beta chains below come from one sample, sequenced in a study of blood T cell repertoires in COVID-19. Method: immunoSEQ multiplex PCR; TCRdb's copy keeps in-frame clones and lacks some. Of about 63,000 clones in the sample, around 87% were seen once. Sample: peripheral blood. These TCRs come from a man aged 50-59 years with active COVID-19.

This clone showed up just a few times. The chain uses TRBV7-8 and TRBJ1-2; 8 nucleotides agree with TRBD1. Germline lookup yields CDR1 SGHVS and CDR2 FQNEAQ. V shed 5 bases and J 8 bases; nucleotides not matched to a gene: 16. The CDR3 is 16 amino acids. CDR3 loop: CASSPYRSPGGDGYTF. The DNA for the CDR3 is TGTGCCAGCAGCCCATATCGTTCTCCAGGGGGCGACGGCTACACCTTC.

The rearrangement joins TRBV19 to TRBJ2-5; D perhaps matches TRBD1 (5 bases). The CDR3 sequence is 15 residues long. Germline V lookup: CDR1 LNHDA, CDR2 SQIVND (reference sequence). Trimming took off 6 bases at V and 1 base at J, with 15 bases between the two ends. The CDR3 reads CASSNLRTGQETQYF. CDR3 DNA sequence: TGTGCCAGTAGCAATCTGAGAACAGGCCAAGAGACCCAGTACTTC.